The source of this T cell receptor (beta chain) is a study of CD8 T cells in Susac syndrome. Sequencing targeted TCR beta in T cells from blood (CD8+ and CD4+). Purification of the CD8+ and CD4+ T cells relied on negative isolation, and TEMRA cells underwent FACS enrichment. Trimming pared 3 bases from V and 5 bases from J, leaving 16 bases between. This CDR3 has 15 residues. CDR1 is SGHVS, CDR2 FQNEAQ, per germline. General study points: By the study's own acknowledgment, its TCR sequencing and HLA analysis included relatively few individuals.

In regard to this clonotype: The target antigen is unknown.

Reverse transcription of roughly 0.45 to 1 ug RNA used random hexamers. A multiplex approach, immunoSEQ multiplex PCR, amplified TCR beta CDR3 across 54 Vbeta and 13 Jbeta. TCRdb processed the immunoSEQ multiplex PCR reads anew with MiXCR; each CDR3 protein has one entry. Here the sample spans fewer than 200,000 distinct CDR3 sequences, roughly 94% being singletons. The sample consisted of CD4+ T cells from PBMCs. The rearrangement links TRBV7-8 to TRBJ2-5; D remains unclear. The clonotype was recovered from a human donor in good health. DNA for the CDR3: TGTGCCAGCAGCTTTGTGGTCCCGGAGTGGGAGACCCAGTACTTC. Protein sequence: CASSFVVPEWETQYF.